The 4 T cell receptor beta chains below all came from one sample that was sequenced in a study of HIV-infected patients and healthy controls (dated by TCRdb to between 2014 and 2016). Since whole blood was used without any cell fractionation, the repertoire reflected all peripheral T cells in unsorted form. Preparation of the library involved 5' RACE. These reads were obtained on an Illumina MiSeq. SuperScript III was used to reverse transcribe 500 ng RNA with primers targeting the alpha and beta constant regions. Separate libraries for the alpha and beta chains were generated through chain-specific third strand synthesis that incorporated multiplexing indices. TCRdb's own reprocessing of the public reads used fastp at Q25 and MiXCR and kept productive beta chains. For every CDR3 protein sequence, its rows merge into one entry that carries the most common genes and DNA. The sample table lists some 17,000 distinct CDR3 sequences, 9.4% of them with a count of one. Roughly 4.6% of the sample rests with the top ten.

What was sequenced was blood. These receptors were obtained from an adult in good health.

This clonotype has ten or more counts. This sequence joins TRBV28 and TRBJ1-1, with 10 bases that match TRBD1. CDR1 and CDR2 (germline): MDHEN, SYDVKM. J gave up 3 bases and V 3 bases, and 7 bases lay outside the gene matches. The CDR3 covers 16 residues. The CDR3 DNA sequence: TGTGCCAGCAGTTTTAGGGACAGGGGAACGGACACTGAAGCTTTCTTT. This gives the protein CASSFRDRGTDTEAFF.

The CDR3 region is CASQEAGANVLTF. CDR3 sequence (DNA): TGCGCCAGTCAGGAGGCGGGGGCCAACGTCCTGACTTTC. The chain combines TRBV10-1 with TRBJ2-6, with D tentatively TRBD2 (5 bases). Germline-derived CDR1 and CDR2 are WNHNN and SYGVQD (reference sequence). The CDR3 loop spans 13 amino acids. V lost 9 bases to trimming and J lost 4 bases, with 10 bases between them.

The chain is built from TRBV6-5 and TRBJ1-2; TRBD1 matches 7 bases. Per germline, CDR1 MNHEY and CDR2 SVGAGI. There are 16 residues in the CDR3. Trimming took 0 bases from V and 2 from J; bases not matched to a gene: 6. CDR3 bases: TGTGCCAGCAGTTACTCCAGGGGGGGAAGGAACTATGGCTACACCTTC. Translated, it gives CASSYSRGGRNYGYTF.

This clonotype showed up many times. The chain carries TRBV25-1 and TRBJ1-5, with D tentatively TRBD1 (6 bases). This CDR3 is 17 amino acids long. Trimming shortened V by 7 bases and J by 3 bases, and 22 bases separated the two germline ends. The germline CDR1 and CDR2 sequences are MGHDK and SYGVNS. The CDR3 DNA is TGTGCCAGCACTCCCCCGGTAACAGGGCGATCCAATCAGCCCCAGCATTTT. Translated: CASTPPVTGRSNQPQHF.